These T cell receptor beta chains were read from a single sample in a study of blood T cell repertoires in COVID-19. Libraries were prepared by immunoSEQ multiplex PCR; TCRdb keeps only in-frame clonotypes and omits some of them. The data hold around 400,000 clones, with more than 70% observed a single time. The sequenced sample was peripheral blood. The receptors stem from a man aged 40-49 years with acute or convalescent COVID-19. The CDR3 runs from the conserved cysteine through the conserved F or W. D genes are given only for firm matches.

V gene: TRBV2; D gene: TRBD1; J gene: TRBJ1-2; CDR3 length: 13; CDR3 protein: CASSGGTGLGYTF; CDR3 DNA: TGTGCCAGCAGTGGAGGGACAGGGCTGGGCTACACCTTC
V gene: TRBV4-2; D gene: NA; J gene: TRBJ2-7; CDR3 length: 17; CDR3 protein: CASSAPTGDVVNYEQYF; CDR3 DNA: TGTGCCAGCAGCGCTCCGACGGGGGACGTAGTCAACTACGAGCAGTACTTC
V gene: TRBV6-7; D gene: NA; J gene: TRBJ1-1; CDR3 length: 16; CDR3 protein: CASSYSTGGTNTEAFF; CDR3 DNA: TGTGCCAGCAGTTACTCGACGGGAGGGACGAACACTGAAGCTTTCTTT
V gene: TRBV28; D gene: NA; J gene: TRBJ2-7; CDR3 length: 15; CDR3 protein: CASSFRTFSTYEQYF; CDR3 DNA: TGTGCCAGCAGTTTCCGGACATTTTCTACCTACGAGCAGTACTTC
V gene: TRBV7-3; D gene: TRBD2; J gene: TRBJ2-3; CDR3 length: 15; CDR3 protein: CASSLSGSETDTQYF; CDR3 DNA: TGTGCCAGCAGCTTAAGCGGGAGCGAAACAGATACGCAGTATTTT
V gene: TRBV2; D gene: TRBD1; J gene: TRBJ1-5; CDR3 length: 17; CDR3 protein: CASSTPPGQGGNQPQHF; CDR3 DNA: TGTGCCAGCAGTACCCCCCCGGGACAGGGGGGCAATCAGCCCCAGCATTTT
V gene: TRBV13; D gene: NA; J gene: TRBJ1-1; CDR3 length: 14; CDR3 protein: CASSLGTYPTEAFF; CDR3 DNA: TGTGCCAGCAGCTTAGGGACTTACCCCACTGAAGCTTTCTTT
V gene: TRBV2; D gene: TRBD1; J gene: TRBJ2-5; CDR3 length: 14; CDR3 protein: CASSQGALLETQYF; CDR3 DNA: TGTGCCAGCAGTCAGGGGGCGCTTCTGGAGACCCAGTACTTC
V gene: TRBV5-1; D gene: TRBD2; J gene: TRBJ2-5; CDR3 length: 18; CDR3 protein: CASSRTSVGRGGQETQYF; CDR3 DNA: TGCGCCAGCAGCCGAACGTCTGTAGGGCGGGGGGGCCAGGAGACCCAGTACTTC
V gene: TRBV6-5; D gene: NA; J gene: TRBJ2-7; CDR3 length: 15; CDR3 protein: CASSYSWQGSYEQYF; CDR3 DNA: TGTGCCAGCAGTTACTCGTGGCAGGGGTCCTACGAGCAGTACTTC
V gene: TRBV5-1; D gene: NA; J gene: TRBJ1-2; CDR3 length: 13; CDR3 protein: CASSLDRGYGYTF; CDR3 DNA: TGCGCCAGCAGCTTGGACAGAGGGTATGGCTACACCTTC
V gene: TRBV5-1; D gene: NA; J gene: TRBJ2-1; CDR3 length: 13; CDR3 protein: CASSLDGGVEQFF; CDR3 DNA: TGCGCCAGCAGCTTGGATGGCGGAGTTGAGCAGTTCTTC